This T cell receptor (beta chain) was sequenced for a study of blood T cell repertoires in COVID-19. Profiling relied on immunoSEQ multiplex PCR, and the TCRdb table lists in-frame clones only, not all of them. This table holds around 60,000 clones, approximately 90% found once. In regard to this clone: A junction end diverges from the germline sequence, so it may reflect a read error.

Germline V gives CDR1 MDHEN, CDR2 SYDVKM. The CDR3 is 11 amino acids. The TCR was taken from a woman aged 80 or over with active COVID-19. The chain links TRBV28 to TRBJ2-7; 9 nucleotides agree with TRBD1. Source material: peripheral blood. Written as DNA, the CDR3 is TGTGCCAGCAGCAACCAACAGGGGGCGAATTTC. Protein sequence: CASSNQQGANF.